These 2 T cell receptor beta chains share one sample of origin, sequenced in a study of shared clonotypes between healthy human individuals. Sequencing used immunoSEQ multiplex PCR; TCRdb keeps in-frame clones, though not all of them. Among about 480,000 clones listed, around 79% were seen once. Sequenced sample: PBMCs. Receptor source: a woman in her thirties or forties in good health. Some clones in this sample may be carry-over from other donors' samples.

About this clone: Being one base from a much bigger clone, this may be a read error. The chain recombines TRBV28 with TRBJ2-2; 11 bases are a match to TRBD2. From germline, CDR1 is MDHEN and CDR2 SYDVKM. The CDR3 contains 15 residues. Germline trimming cut 2 bases from V and 4 bases from J; bases unmatched to any gene: 0. CDR3 region: CASSLTSGSTGELFF. The CDR3 coding sequence is TGTGCCAGCAGTTTAACTAGCGGGAGCACCGGGGAGCTGTTTTTT.

The chain is built from TRBV19 and TRBJ1-4; TRBD1 aligns across 7 bases. This CDR3 comprises 17 residues. The V segment lost 5 bases and the J segment 0 bases; nucleotides outside the gene matches: 9. Germline-derived CDR1 and CDR2 are LNHDA and SQIVND (reference sequence). CDR3 loop: CASSRSGTDATNEKLFF. Here the CDR3 DNA reads TGTGCCAGTAGTCGCTCCGGGACAGATGCAACTAATGAAAAACTGTTTTTT.